This T cell receptor beta chain was sequenced for a study of T cells in Graves' hyperthyroidism and ophthalmopathy. Study-level findings and limits: Most clonotypes expanded in the thyroid (above 0.001) were also present in blood.

The CDR3 sequence is 14 residues long. V was pared by 6 bases and J by 9 bases, with 10 bases of the junction left unmatched. Patients showing uncontrolled infection, other autoimmune disease, pregnancy or lactation were ineligible. Out of 10 ml of fresh peripheral blood came the PBMCs. This clonotype has a single count. The antigen is not known. It was RNA transcripts that yielded the amplified TCR beta CDR3 regions. In the first-round RT-PCR of the TCR CDR3, the HTBI primer set was used. TCRdb redid the calling of the multiplex PCR reads with MiXCR, one entry per CDR3 protein. The sample consists of 300,000 to 450,000 distinct CDR3 sequences, 15% to 17% of them appearing once.

This chain connects TRBV12-3 or TRBV12-4 to TRBJ2-1; 8 nucleotides agree with TRBD2. The TCR comes from a woman aged 18-29 years with Graves' hyperthyroidism that later progressed to Graves' ophthalmopathy. The sequencing input was blood. The CDR3 region has the DNA TGTGCCAGCAGCTACTTAATAGCGGGAAGTGAGCAGTTCTTC. This gives the protein CASSYLIAGSEQFF.